This T cell receptor (beta chain) was captured in a study of preoperative IRX-2 immunotherapy in early breast cancer. The CDR3 spans 14 residues. The V end was cut by 5 bases, the J end by 3 bases, with 15 bases between. CDR1 SGHRS and CDR2 YFSETQ come from the germline V gene. The data were produced by immunoSEQ multiplex PCR, yet TCRdb's version contains in-frame clones alone and is incomplete. There are about 11,000 clones in the sample; over 75% occur only once, and approximately 5.6% lies in the top ten. Treatment denoted: preoperative locoregional IRX-2 cytokine immunotherapy. This phase Ib study tested locoregional IRX-2 cytokine immunotherapy given before surgery.

The clonotype comes from a human donor with breast cancer. This sequence joins TRBV5-1 and TRBJ2-7; D gene uncertain. Sequenced here: lymph node tissue, sampled before IRX-2 immunotherapy. The CDR3 DNA sequence: TGCGCCAGCAGGTCGCGGATAGATAGCTACGAGCAGTACTTC. Amino acid sequence: CASRSRIDSYEQYF.